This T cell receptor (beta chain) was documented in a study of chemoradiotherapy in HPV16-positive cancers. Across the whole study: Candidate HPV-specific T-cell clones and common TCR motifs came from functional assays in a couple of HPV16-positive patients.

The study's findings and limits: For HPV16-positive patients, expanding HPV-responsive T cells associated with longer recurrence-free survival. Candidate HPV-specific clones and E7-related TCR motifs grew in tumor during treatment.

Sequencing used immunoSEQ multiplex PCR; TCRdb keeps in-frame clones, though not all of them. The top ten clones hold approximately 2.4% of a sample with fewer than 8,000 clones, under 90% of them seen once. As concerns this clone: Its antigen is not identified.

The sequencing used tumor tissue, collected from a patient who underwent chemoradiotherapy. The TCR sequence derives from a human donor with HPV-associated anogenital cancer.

The chain's CDR3 is CASKQGANYGYTF. For the CDR3, the DNA is TGTGCCAGCAAACAGGGCGCTAACTATGGCTACACCTTC. The chain employs TRBV28 and TRBJ1-2, with a possible D match to TRBD1 (6 bases). This CDR3 has 13 residues. Trimming removed 7 bases at V and 0 bases at J, with 9 bases between. From germline, CDR1 is MDHEN and CDR2 SYDVKM.